This paragraph reports one TCR beta chain. This record belongs to a study of shared clonotypes between healthy human individuals. The CDR3 runs 16 residues. Germline assignment: CDR1 LGHNA and CDR2 YSLEER. V was pared by 0 bases and J by 3 bases, with 12 bases between. CD8 cells regarded as naive lacked CD45RO, were positively chosen for CCR7, and omitted terminally differentiated effector memory CD45RA+ cells. Sorted subsets were amplified in replicate PCRs using 200 to 250 ng DNA, 30,000 to 35,000 T cell genomes. The data were produced by immunoSEQ multiplex PCR, yet TCRdb's version contains in-frame clones alone and is incomplete. The data show around 1.9 million clones, 90% to 95% seen once.

The rearrangement links TRBV4-3 to TRBJ1-3; no reliable D call. The TCR was taken from a man between 18 and 29 years old in good health. Some clones in this sample may be carry-over from other donors' samples. The specimen was naive CD8+ T cells from PBMCs. The CDR3, as DNA: TGCGCCAGCAGCCAAGATAGGAGGGTCGGTGGAAACACCATATATTTT. This translates into CASSQDRRVGGNTIYF.